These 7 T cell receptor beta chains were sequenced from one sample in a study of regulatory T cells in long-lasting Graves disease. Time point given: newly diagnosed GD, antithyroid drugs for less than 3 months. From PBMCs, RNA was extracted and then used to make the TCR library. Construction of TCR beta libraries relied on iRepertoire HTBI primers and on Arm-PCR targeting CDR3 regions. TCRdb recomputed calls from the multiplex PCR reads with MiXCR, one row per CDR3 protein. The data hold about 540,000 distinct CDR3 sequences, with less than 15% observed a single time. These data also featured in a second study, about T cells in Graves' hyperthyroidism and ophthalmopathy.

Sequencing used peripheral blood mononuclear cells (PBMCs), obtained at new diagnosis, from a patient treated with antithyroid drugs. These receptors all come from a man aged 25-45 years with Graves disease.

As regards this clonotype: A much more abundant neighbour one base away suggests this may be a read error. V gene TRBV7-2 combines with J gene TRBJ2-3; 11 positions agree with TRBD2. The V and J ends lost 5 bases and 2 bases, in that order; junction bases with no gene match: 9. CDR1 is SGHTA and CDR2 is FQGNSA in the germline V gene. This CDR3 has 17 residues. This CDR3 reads CASSLGTSGTFTDTQYF. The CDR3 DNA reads TGTGCCAGCAGCCTCGGGACTAGCGGAACTTTCACAGATACGCAGTATTTT.

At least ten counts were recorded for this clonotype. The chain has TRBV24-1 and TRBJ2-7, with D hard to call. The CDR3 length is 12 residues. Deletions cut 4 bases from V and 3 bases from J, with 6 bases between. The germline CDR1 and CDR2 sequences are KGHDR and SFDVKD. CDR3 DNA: TGTGCCACCAGTGACGGCAGCTACGAGCAGTACTTC. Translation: CATSDGSYEQYF.

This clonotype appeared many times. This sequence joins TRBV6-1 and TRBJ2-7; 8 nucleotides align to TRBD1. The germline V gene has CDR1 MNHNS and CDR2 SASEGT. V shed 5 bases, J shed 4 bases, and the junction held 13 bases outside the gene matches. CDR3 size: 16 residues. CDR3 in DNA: TGTGCCAGCAGTACAGGGGTTTTCAGGGGGCGATACGAGCAGTACTTC. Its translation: CASSTGVFRGRYEQYF.

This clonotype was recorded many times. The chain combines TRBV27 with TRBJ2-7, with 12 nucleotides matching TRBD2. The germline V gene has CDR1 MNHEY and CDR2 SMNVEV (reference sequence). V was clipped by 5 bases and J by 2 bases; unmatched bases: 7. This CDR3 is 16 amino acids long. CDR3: CASSPPGLAGTYEQYF. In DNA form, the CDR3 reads TGTGCCAGCAGTCCACCGGGACTAGCGGGTACCTACGAGCAGTACTTC.

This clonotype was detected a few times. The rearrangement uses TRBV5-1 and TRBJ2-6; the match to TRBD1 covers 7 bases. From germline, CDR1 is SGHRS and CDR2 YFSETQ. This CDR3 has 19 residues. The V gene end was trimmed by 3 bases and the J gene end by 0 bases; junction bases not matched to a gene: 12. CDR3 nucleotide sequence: TGCGCCAGCAGCTCTCCTCCAGGGGGTGATTTCTCTGGGGCCAACGTCCTGACTTTC. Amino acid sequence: CASSSPPGGDFSGANVLTF.

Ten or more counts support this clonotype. CDR3 DNA sequence: TGTGCCAGCACCACCGCAGGCTACGAGCAGTACTTC. Amino acids: CASTTAGYEQYF. This rearrangement joins TRBV2 to TRBJ2-7; D gene uncertain. This CDR3 is 12 amino acids long. Germline values: CDR1 SNHLY, CDR2 FYNNEI. Trimming removed 7 bases at V and 3 bases at J, with 10 bases between.

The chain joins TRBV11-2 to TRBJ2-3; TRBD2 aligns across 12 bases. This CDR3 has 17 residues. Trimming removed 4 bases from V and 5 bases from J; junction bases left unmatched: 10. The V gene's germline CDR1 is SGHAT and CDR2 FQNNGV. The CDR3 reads CASSSPASGRARDTQYF. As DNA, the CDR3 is TGTGCCAGCAGCTCCCCGGCTAGCGGGAGGGCCAGAGATACGCAGTATTTT. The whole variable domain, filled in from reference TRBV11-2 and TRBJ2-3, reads EAGVAQSPRYKIIEKRQSVAFWCNPISGHATLYWYQQILGQGPKLLIQFQNNGVVDDSQLPKDRFSAERLKGVDSTLKIQPAKLEDSAVYLCASSSPASGRARDTQYFGPGTRLTVL.